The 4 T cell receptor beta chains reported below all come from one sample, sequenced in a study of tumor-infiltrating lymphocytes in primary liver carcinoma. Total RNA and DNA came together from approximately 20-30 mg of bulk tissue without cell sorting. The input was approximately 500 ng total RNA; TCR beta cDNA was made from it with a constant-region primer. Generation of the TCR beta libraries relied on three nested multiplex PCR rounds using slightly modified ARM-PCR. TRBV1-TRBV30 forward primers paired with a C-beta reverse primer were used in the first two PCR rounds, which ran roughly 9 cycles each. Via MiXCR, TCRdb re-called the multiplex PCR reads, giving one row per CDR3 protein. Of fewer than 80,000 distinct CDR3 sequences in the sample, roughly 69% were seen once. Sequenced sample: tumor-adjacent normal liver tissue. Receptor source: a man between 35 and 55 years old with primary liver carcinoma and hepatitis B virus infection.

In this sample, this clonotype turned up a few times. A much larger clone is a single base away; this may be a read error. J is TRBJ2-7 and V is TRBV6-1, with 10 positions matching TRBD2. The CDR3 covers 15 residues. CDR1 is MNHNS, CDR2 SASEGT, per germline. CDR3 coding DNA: TGTGCCAACAGTGAAGAAGTAGCGGGAGGTTACGAGCAGTACTTC. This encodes CANSEEVAGGYEQYF.

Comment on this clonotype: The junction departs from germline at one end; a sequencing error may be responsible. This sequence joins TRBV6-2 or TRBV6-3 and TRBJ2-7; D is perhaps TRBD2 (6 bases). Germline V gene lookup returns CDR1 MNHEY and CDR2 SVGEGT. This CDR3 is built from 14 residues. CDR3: CASKRLQEGYGQYF. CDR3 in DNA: TGTGCCAGCAAAAGACTACAGGAGGGTTACGGGCAGTACTTC.

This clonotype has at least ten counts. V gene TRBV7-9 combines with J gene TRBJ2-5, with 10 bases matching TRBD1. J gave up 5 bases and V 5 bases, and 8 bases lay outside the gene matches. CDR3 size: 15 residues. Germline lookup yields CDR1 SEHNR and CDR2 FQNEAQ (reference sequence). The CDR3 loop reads CASSRLTGGEETQYF. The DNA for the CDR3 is TGTGCCAGCAGCCGATTGACAGGGGGCGAGGAGACCCAGTACTTC.

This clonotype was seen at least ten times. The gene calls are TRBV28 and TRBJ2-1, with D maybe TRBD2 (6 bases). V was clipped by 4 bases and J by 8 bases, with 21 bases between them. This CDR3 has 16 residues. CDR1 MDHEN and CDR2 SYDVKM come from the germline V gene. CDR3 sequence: CASSSPGTGSLDEQFF. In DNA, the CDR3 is TGTGCCAGCAGTTCTCCGGGGACTGGATCTTTGGATGAGCAGTTCTTC.